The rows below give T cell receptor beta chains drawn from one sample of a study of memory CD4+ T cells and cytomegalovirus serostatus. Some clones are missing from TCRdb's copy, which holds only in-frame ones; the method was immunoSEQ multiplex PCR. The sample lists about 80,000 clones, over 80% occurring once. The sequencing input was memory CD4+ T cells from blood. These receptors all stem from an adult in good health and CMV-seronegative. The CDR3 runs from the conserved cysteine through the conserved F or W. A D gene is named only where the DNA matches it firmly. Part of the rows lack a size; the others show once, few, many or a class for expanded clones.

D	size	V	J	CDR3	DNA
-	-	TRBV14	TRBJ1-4	CASSQGRTPNEKLFF	TGTGCCAGCAGCCAAGGACGGACCCCTAATGAAAAACTGTTTTTT
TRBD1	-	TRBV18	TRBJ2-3	CASSAGTGALGDTQYF	TGTGCCAGCTCAGCGGGGACAGGTGCCCTTGGGGATACGCAGTATTTT
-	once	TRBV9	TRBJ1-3	CASSVVPGNTIYF	TGTGCCAGCAGCGTAGTTCCGGGAAACACCATATATTTT
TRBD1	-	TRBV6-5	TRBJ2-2	CASSYRDRATGELFF	TGTGCCAGCAGTTATCGGGACAGGGCGACCGGGGAGCTGTTTTTT
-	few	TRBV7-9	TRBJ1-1	CASVQDTEAFF	TGTGCCAGCGTACAGGACACTGAAGCTTTCTTT
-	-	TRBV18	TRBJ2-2	CASSPPGEVTGELFF	TGTGCCAGCTCACCTCCGGGGGAAGTCACCGGGGAGCTGTTTTTT
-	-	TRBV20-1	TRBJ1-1	CSAHPRTEAFF	TGCAGTGCCCACCCCCGGACTGAAGCTTTCTTT
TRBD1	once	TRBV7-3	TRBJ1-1	CASSVTGGGTEAFF	TGTGCCAGCAGCGTAACAGGGGGTGGCACTGAAGCTTTCTTT
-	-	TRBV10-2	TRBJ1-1	CASSELAGKVAFF	TGCGCCAGCAGTGAGTTGGCAGGGAAAGTGGCTTTCTTT
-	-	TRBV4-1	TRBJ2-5	CASSQVNLGFQETQYF	TGCGCCAGCAGCCAAGTAAACTTGGGATTCCAAGAGACCCAGTACTTC
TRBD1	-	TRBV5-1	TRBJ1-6	CASKPDRGFQSPLHF	TGCGCCAGCAAGCCGGACAGGGGGTTTCAGTCACCCCTCCACTTT
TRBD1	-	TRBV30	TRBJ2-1	CAWRQPSRGKGFF	TGTGCCTGGAGACAACCGTCCAGGGGGAAGGGGTTCTTC
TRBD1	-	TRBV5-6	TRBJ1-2	CASSYRQGTPYGYTF	TGTGCCAGCAGCTACCGACAGGGAACCCCCTATGGCTACACCTTC
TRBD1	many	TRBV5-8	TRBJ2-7	CASRSDRVSHEQYF	TGTGCCAGCCGCTCGGACAGGGTTTCCCACGAGCAGTACTTC
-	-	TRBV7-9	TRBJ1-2	CASSSTPQGGDYGYTF	TGTGCCAGCAGCTCTACACCGCAGGGAGGCGACTATGGCTACACCTTC
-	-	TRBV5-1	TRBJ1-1	CASSLAAGKTEAFF	TGCGCCAGCAGCTTGGCCGCGGGGAAAACTGAAGCTTTCTTT
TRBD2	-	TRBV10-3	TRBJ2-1	CAISSGTSGGRGEQFF	TGTGCCATCTCGTCTGGGACTAGCGGGGGGAGGGGTGAGCAGTTCTTC
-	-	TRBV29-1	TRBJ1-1	CSGSEGNTEAFF	TGCAGCGGCAGTGAGGGGAACACTGAAGCTTTCTTT
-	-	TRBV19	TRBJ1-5	CASRVGGQPQHF	TGTGCCAGCAGAGTAGGGGGTCAGCCCCAGCATTTT
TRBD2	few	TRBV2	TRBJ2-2	CASTGTRELFF	TGTGCCAGCACAGGGACTAGGGAGCTGTTTTTT
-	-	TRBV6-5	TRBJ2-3	CASSLRGPDTQYF	TGTGCCAGCAGTCTCCGAGGGCCAGATACGCAGTATTTT
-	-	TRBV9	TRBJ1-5	CASSLGGGREPQHF	TGTGCCAGCAGCCTAGGGGGTGGGAGGGAGCCCCAGCATTTT
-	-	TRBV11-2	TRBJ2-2	CASSWVGTGELFF	TGTGCCAGCAGCTGGGTTGGGACCGGGGAGCTGTTTTTT
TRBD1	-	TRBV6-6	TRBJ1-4	CASIRLDRGNEKLFF	TGTGCCAGCATTAGACTGGACAGGGGTAATGAAAAACTGTTTTTT
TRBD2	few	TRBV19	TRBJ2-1	CASSTSGTSQYNEQFF	TGTGCCAGTAGTACATCCGGGACTAGCCAGTACAATGAGCAGTTCTTC
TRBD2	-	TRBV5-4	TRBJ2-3	CASSLERGGVTDTQYF	TGTGCCAGCAGCTTAGAGCGGGGGGGCGTCACAGATACGCAGTATTTT
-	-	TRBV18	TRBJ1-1	CASSPVRPDRNTEAFF	TGTGCCAGCTCACCCGTTCGACCGGATAGGAACACTGAAGCTTTCTTT
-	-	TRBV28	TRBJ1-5	CASSLSWQGGPQHF	TGTGCCAGCAGTTTATCCTGGCAGGGAGGGCCCCAGCATTTT
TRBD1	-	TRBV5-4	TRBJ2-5	CASSHGQGWETQYF	TGTGCCAGCAGCCACGGACAGGGCTGGGAGACCCAGTACTTC
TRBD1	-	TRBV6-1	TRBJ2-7	CASSAGQLTQQYF	TGTGCCAGCAGTGCGGGACAGTTGACACAGCAGTACTTC
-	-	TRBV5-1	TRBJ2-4	CASSTDGQGANIQYF	TGCGCCAGCAGCACGGATGGGCAGGGAGCTAACATTCAGTACTTC
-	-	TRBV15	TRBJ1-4	CATSRDFGGNEKLFF	TGTGCCACCAGCAGAGATTTCGGGGGGAATGAAAAACTGTTTTTT
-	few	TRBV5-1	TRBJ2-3	CASSLAGISTDTQYF	TGCGCCAGCAGCTTGGCAGGGATCAGCACAGATACGCAGTATTTT
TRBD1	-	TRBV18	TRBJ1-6	CASSLSGQGYSPLHF	TGTGCCAGCTCACTCTCTGGACAGGGGTATTCACCCCTCCACTTT
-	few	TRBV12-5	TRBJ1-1	CASTRLNTEAFF	TGTGCTAGCACCAGACTGAACACTGAAGCTTTCTTT
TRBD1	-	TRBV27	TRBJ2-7	CASSLQGQVVYEQYF	TGTGCCAGCAGTTTACAGGGACAGGTAGTCTACGAGCAGTACTTC
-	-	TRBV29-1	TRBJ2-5	CSVEDQWETQYF	TGCAGCGTTGAAGATCAATGGGAGACCCAGTACTTC